A single sample is the source of the 10 T cell receptor beta chains below, sequenced in a study of control samples from healthy donors and cancer patients. Produced via immunoSEQ multiplex PCR; TCRdb's table is partial and in-frame only. The repertoire has 55,000 to 85,000 clones, roughly nine tenths of them found once; the top ten carry 15% to 20%. The source material was PBMCs. Receptors originate from a man aged 55 to 70 with lung cancer.

The rearrangement links TRBV4-1 to TRBJ1-2; 7 bases agree with TRBD1. Looked up from germline, CDR1 is MGHRA and CDR2 is YSYEKL. The CDR3 contains 15 residues. V shed 7 bases, J shed 2 bases, and the junction held 10 bases outside the gene matches. This chain's CDR3 is CASNRPDRENYGYTF. For the CDR3, the DNA is TGCGCCAGCAACCGGCCCGACAGGGAGAACTATGGCTACACCTTC.

The rearrangement joins TRBV5-1 to TRBJ2-1; D remains ambiguous. The CDR3 spans 11 residues. Trimming pared 6 bases from V and 5 bases from J, leaving 6 bases between. CDR1 SGHRS and CDR2 YFSETQ come from the germline V gene. CDR3 sequence: CASTQNNEQFF. The CDR3, as DNA: TGCGCCAGCACCCAAAACAATGAGCAGTTCTTC.

The gene calls are TRBV2 and TRBJ1-1; D is ambiguous. The ends were cut back, 2 bases at V and 0 bases at J, with 4 bases in the middle. The CDR3 totals 13 residues. The germline gives CDR1 SNHLY, CDR2 FYNNEI. The CDR3 nucleotides are TGTGCCAGCAGTGAAAAGATGAACACTGAAGCTTTCTTT. Residues: CASSEKMNTEAFF.

This chain joins TRBV3-1 (or the pseudogene TRBV3-2) and TRBJ2-2; TRBD2 matches at 7 bases. V shed 4 bases and J 2 bases; nucleotides not matched to a gene: 4. CDR1 and CDR2 (germline): LGHDT, YNNKEL (reference sequence). The length of the CDR3 is 15 residues. The DNA of the CDR3 is TGTGCCAGCAGCCGAAGCGGGGCAAACACCGGGGAGCTGTTTTTT. Protein: CASSRSGANTGELFF.

This sequence joins TRBV7-3 and TRBJ1-6; D perhaps matches TRBD1 (5 bases). This CDR3 comprises 14 residues. Germline-derived CDR1 and CDR2 are SGHTA and FQGTGA. Trimming pared 5 bases from V and 7 bases from J, leaving 12 bases between. In DNA, the CDR3 is TGTGCCAGCAGCCCGCTTGGGGGGAATTCACCCCTCCACTTT. Amino acid sequence: CASSPLGGNSPLHF.

V gene TRBV4-1 combines with J gene TRBJ1-2; D is undetermined. From germline, CDR1 is MGHRA and CDR2 YSYEKL. V dropped 4 bases and J dropped 0 bases, with 12 bases sitting between them. The CDR3 has 15 residues. The CDR3 DNA reads as TGCGCCAGCAGCCTCGCCTCGGGAGCTAACTATGGCTACACCTTC. The encoded protein is CASSLASGANYGYTF.

J is TRBJ1-2 and V is TRBV5-1; 8 bases fit TRBD1. V trimming: 2 bases; J trimming: 1 base; junction bases outside the gene matches: 7. CDR1 is SGHRS and CDR2 is YFSETQ in the germline V gene. The CDR3 covers 16 residues. The chain's CDR3 is CASSFGGTGSNYGYTF. The CDR3 bases are TGCGCCAGCAGCTTTGGGGGGACAGGAAGTAACTATGGCTACACCTTC.

This sequence joins TRBV7-9 and TRBJ2-2; 9 bases match TRBD1. V dropped 5 bases and J dropped 6; count of bases not matched to a gene: 4. CDR3 length equals 14 residues. Germline V gene sequence: CDR1 SEHNR, CDR2 FQNEAQ (reference sequence). CDR3 residues: CASSRDRESGELFF. CDR3 in DNA: TGTGCCAGCAGCCGGGACAGGGAATCCGGGGAGCTGTTTTTT.

The chain employs TRBV30 and TRBJ1-1; no clear D gene. Germline V gene data show CDR1 as GTSNPN and CDR2 as SVGIG (reference sequence). The CDR3 covers 14 residues. V dropped 3 bases and J dropped 0 bases, with 11 bases sitting between them. Written as DNA, the CDR3 is TGTGCCTGGAGATTGAAAGGGCTGAACACTGAAGCTTTCTTT. The encoded protein is CAWRLKGLNTEAFF.

The chain couples TRBV20-1 to TRBJ1-2; no definite D call. Germline CDR1 reads DFQATT; CDR2 reads SNEGSKA (reference sequence). V was clipped by 1 base and J by 8 bases, with 5 bases between them. There are 10 residues in the CDR3. The CDR3 bases are TGCAGTGCTAGAGTTTCGGGCTACACCTTC. This sequence encodes CSARVSGYTF.